The 13 T cell receptor beta chains listed next were all sequenced from one sample in a study of tumor-infiltrating lymphocytes in primary liver carcinoma. RNA was extracted from whole blood without cell sorting, alongside germline DNA. From approximately 0.5 ug of total RNA, TCR beta-specific cDNA was reverse-transcribed using a constant-region primer. Three nested multiplex PCR rounds, a slightly modified ARM-PCR, produced the libraries for TCR beta. In the first two PCR rounds, TRBV1-TRBV30 forward primers were paired with a C-beta reverse primer, and each round lasted about 9 cycles. MiXCR, run by TCRdb on the multiplex PCR reads, gives a single entry per CDR3 protein. The data hold about 330,000 distinct CDR3 sequences, with about two thirds observed a single time. The sequenced sample consisted of peripheral blood. The receptors derive from a man aged 35 to 55 with primary liver carcinoma and hepatitis B virus infection.

The CDR3 DNA follows: TGCGCCAGCAGCCCGGCGGGACAGGGGGCTTACGAGCAGTACTTC. It codes for CASSPAGQGAYEQYF. This chain connects TRBV5-1 to TRBJ2-7; 12 positions agree with TRBD1. The CDR3 covers 15 residues. Germline CDR1 SGHRS, CDR2 YFSETQ. V shed 4 bases and J 4 bases; nucleotides not matched to a gene: 6.

About this clonotype: This may be a read error, as it is one base from a much larger clone. The chain couples TRBV12-3 or TRBV12-4 to TRBJ2-3, with D tentatively TRBD1 (6 bases). The CDR3 is 14 amino acids. CDR3 nucleotides: TGTACCAGCAGTCCGCGACAGGTTTCAGATACGCAGTATTTT. It yields the protein CTSSPRQVSDTQYF.

This clonotype was seen many times. The CDR3 loop reads CASTRDRVLYEQYF. Written as DNA, the CDR3 is TGTGCCAGCACTAGAGACAGGGTTCTCTACGAGCAGTACTTC. V is TRBV6-1 and J is TRBJ2-7; the match to TRBD1 covers 7 bases. There are 14 residues in the CDR3. V gave up 7 bases and J gave up 3 bases; unmatched junction bases: 9. In germline, CDR1 is MNHNS, CDR2 SASEGT.

Of note for this clonotype: The germline gene is not matched at one end of the junction; a read error may be the cause. The chain links TRBV11-2 to TRBJ1-5; D is uncertain. The CDR3 covers 14 residues. Looked up from germline, CDR1 is SGHAT and CDR2 is FQNNGV. The CDR3 here is CACSFDGDGQPQHF. The CDR3 DNA follows: TGTGCCTGCAGCTTCGATGGGGATGGTCAGCCCCAGCATTTT. The entire variable domain, with the rest obtained from reference TRBV11-2 and TRBJ1-5, is as follows: EAGVAQSPRYKIIEKRQSVAFWCNPISGHATLYWYQQILGQGPKLLIQFQNNGVVDDSQLPKDRFSAERLKGVDSTLKIQPAKLEDSAVYLCACSFDGDGQPQHFGDGTRLSIL.

Concerning this clonotype itself: It may be a read error: a sequence one base away is much more abundant. The rearrangement joins TRBV20-1 to TRBJ2-1, with a possible D match to TRBD2 (5 bases). CDR3 length equals 16 residues. Germline CDR1 and CDR2: DFQATT and SNEGSKA (reference sequence). The CDR3 nucleotides are TGCAGTACTAGAAATACGGGTAGGGCCTCCTACAATGAGCAGTTCTTC. Translation gives CSTRNTGRASYNEQFF.

The table lists this clonotype with a few counts. Germline is not matched at one junction end, which may reflect a read error. The chain links TRBV5-6 to TRBJ2-7, with D possibly matching TRBD2 (5 bases). This CDR3 contains 14 residues. CDR1 and CDR2 from the germline V gene are SGHDT and YYEEEE. Here the CDR3 reads CASSLERETNEQCF. CDR3 nucleotides: TGTGCCAGCAGCTTGGAAAGGGAGACAAACGAGCAGTGCTTC.

Note on this clonotype: Compared with germline, one end of the junction differs, possibly owing to a read error. CDR3 protein: CASSPPPGLTRNEQFF. The CDR3 coding sequence is TGTGCCAGCAGCCCCCCACCCGGACTCACGAGGAATGAACAGTTCTTC. The chain recombines TRBV11-1 with TRBJ2-1; D might be TRBD2 (5 bases). Germline V CDR1 and CDR2: SGHAT, FQDESV (reference sequence). The CDR3 extends over 16 amino acids. Using reference TRBV11-1 and TRBJ2-1 for the parts outside the CDR3, the full variable domain is EAEVAQSPRYKITEKSQAVAFWCDPISGHATLYWYRQILGQGPELLVQFQDESVVDDSQLPKDRFSAERLKGVDSTLKIQPAELGDSAMYLCASSPPPGLTRNEQFFGPGTRLTVL.

In this sample, this clonotype turned up many times. The chain recombines TRBV28 with TRBJ1-5; D uncertain. Per germline, CDR1 MDHEN and CDR2 SYDVKM. The V and J ends lost 8 bases and 9 bases respectively, with 11 bases between them. The CDR3 consists of 11 residues. CDR3 sequence: CASASDLPQHF. The DNA for the CDR3 is TGTGCCAGCGCGTCTGATCTGCCCCAGCATTTT.

Concerning this clonotype: The junction and the germline gene differ at one end; a read error may be behind it. The chain joins TRBV5-6 to TRBJ2-5; TRBD1 agrees at 11 bases. The CDR3 length is 14 residues. Germline loops: CDR1 SGHDT, CDR2 YYEEEE. The CDR3 is CASNTGTGGETQYF. Written as DNA, the CDR3 is TGTGCCAGCAACACCGGGACAGGGGGGGAGACCCAATACTTC.

Regarding this clonotype: A much larger clonotype is one base distant, so this may be a read error. The final CDR3 position lacks the conserved phenylalanine or tryptophan, pointing to a likely read error. V usage is TRBV6-1 and J usage is TRBJ1-1; D gene uncertain. Germline V lookup: CDR1 MNHNS, CDR2 SASEGT. V was cut by 2 bases and J by 8 bases, with 12 bases left in between. CDR3 length: 13 amino acids. The CDR3 protein is CASSEIDLIEAFL. Written as DNA, the CDR3 is TGTGCCAGCAGTGAAATCGACCTGATCGAAGCTTTCCTT.

With regard to this clonotype: As the CDR3 is not closed by the conserved phenylalanine or tryptophan, this likely results from a read error. The V call is TRBV10-3, the J call TRBJ2-7; D might be TRBD1 (7 bases). Between the trimmed V and J ends, which lost 5 bases and 6 bases, there was a span of 17 bases. The CDR3 is 14 amino acids. Germline V gene lookup returns CDR1 ENHRY and CDR2 SYGVKD. DNA of the CDR3: TGTGCCATCAGTACGGGGGACAGTCGGCCCGAGCAGTACTTA. Translating gives CAISTGDSRPEQYL.

This chain connects TRBV10-3 to TRBJ2-3, with 7 bases identical to TRBD1. V gave up 5 bases and J gave up 0 bases; unmatched junction bases: 5. The CDR3 contains 15 residues. Germline values: CDR1 ENHRY, CDR2 SYGVKD. The CDR3 region is CAISIQGPSTDTQYF. The DNA for the CDR3 is TGTGCCATCAGTATACAGGGGCCTAGCACAGATACGCAGTATTTT.

The chain carries TRBV6-1 and TRBJ2-2, with 9 bases aligning to TRBD2. CDR1 is MNHNS, CDR2 SASEGT, per germline. V dropped 2 bases and J dropped 0; count of bases not matched to a gene: 4. The CDR3 is 17 amino acids. CDR3 residues: CASSELGLASNTGELFF. The CDR3 DNA reads TGTGCCAGCAGTGAACTCGGACTAGCGTCGAACACCGGGGAGCTGTTTTTT.